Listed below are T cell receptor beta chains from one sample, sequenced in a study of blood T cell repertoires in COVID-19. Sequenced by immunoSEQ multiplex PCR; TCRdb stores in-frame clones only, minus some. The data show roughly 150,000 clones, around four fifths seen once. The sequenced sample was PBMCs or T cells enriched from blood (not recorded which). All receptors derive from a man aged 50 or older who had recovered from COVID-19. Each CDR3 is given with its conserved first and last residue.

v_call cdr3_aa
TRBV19 CASSPPGQGNEKLFF
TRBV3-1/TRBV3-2 CASSQVISDTQYF
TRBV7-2 CASFLGGSSYNEQFF
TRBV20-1 CSASNSGGGDNEQFF
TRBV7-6 CASSLTDRLNTEAFF
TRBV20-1 CSASSVPISGNTIYF
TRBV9 CASSQMAYNSPLHF
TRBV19 CASSSGADNRPQHF
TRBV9 CASSVARNSGGANEQFF
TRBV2 CASSYDTGNTIYF
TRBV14 CASSPRGQGAAPLHF
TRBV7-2 CASSLEGGAETQYF
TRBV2 CASSDWTSGGEQFF
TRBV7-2 CASSFTKTDTSGINF
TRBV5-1 CASSFKTKTDTQYF
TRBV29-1 CSVEGTVFSTDTQYF
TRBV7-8 CASSIRMGGDETQYF
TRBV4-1 CASSHTDRTSSPHEQYF
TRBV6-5 CASSLRTLYNEQFF
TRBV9 CASSAPLAGGNIQYF
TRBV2 CASSLGQGLTEAFF
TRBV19 CASSEAGHSYEQYF
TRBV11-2 CASSLLPGTGVGETQYF
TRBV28 CASSQPPGQGNEKLFF
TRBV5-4 CASSPGQVRNEQFF
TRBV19 CASSIRGGDLAGELFF
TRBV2 CASRYSGNQPQHF
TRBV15 CATSRDHLGGSNTGELFF
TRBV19 CASSNPHQGTYGYTF
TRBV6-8 CASSYGPGHGYTF
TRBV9 CASSVRTGSNSPLHF
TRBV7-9 CASSSLGNTEAFF
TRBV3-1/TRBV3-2 CASSHSTGGHHEQYF
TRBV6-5 CASIVDRGRETQYF
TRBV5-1 CASSSAAGGMTDTQYF
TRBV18 CASSPMPSGGLTQETQYF
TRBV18 CASSPATEETQYF
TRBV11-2 CASSFGTSGAVDTQYF
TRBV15 CATSRALGGENYGYTF
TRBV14 CASSSQEHGYTF
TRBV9 CASSVGQGVYNEQFF
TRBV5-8 CASSSGQPNQPQHF
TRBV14 CASSPRQAWETQYF
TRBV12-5 CASGLTPPEAFF
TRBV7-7 CASSQGLASYNEQFF
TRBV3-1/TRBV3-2 CASSQDGPRQPGDTEAFF
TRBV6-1 CASSESRGLNNQPQHF
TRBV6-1 CASSEWGIDKFHTF
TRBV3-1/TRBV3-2 CASSQGVGRHEQYF
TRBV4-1 CASSQDPGGTYEQYF
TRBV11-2 CASSLDRVGELFF
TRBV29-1 CSVGQGEGETQYF
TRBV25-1 CASSGTGGAYYGYTF